This T cell receptor (beta chain) was sequenced during a study of T-cell reconstitution after alpha-beta-depleted transplantation in children. Study results and limitations: TCRbeta diversity was high at day 60 in some patients (a result of surviving recipient T cells and thymic progenitors).

Preparation of the TCRbeta library involved a method that used unique molecular identifiers. TCRdb recomputed calls from the PCR reads with MiXCR, one row per CDR3 protein. The profile covers fewer than 700,000 distinct CDR3 sequences, with 10% to 15% appearing a single time and about 2.2% taken by the ten largest. The table lists this clonotype with many counts. Its target is not known. This TCR derives from a male patient younger than 18 who had a stem cell transplant for acute myeloid leukemia, so the T cells may come from the graft donor. The sequences come from PBMCs, mostly from graft donor cells, collected 360 days after TCRalphabeta/CD19-depleted stem cell transplant.

The CDR3 loop is CSVEVGGEQFF. The CDR3 DNA is TGCAGCGTTGAAGTCGGTGGTGAGCAGTTCTTC. The V gene is TRBV29-1, the J gene TRBJ2-1, with D hard to call. With 1 base removed from V and 9 bases from J, the gap between germline ends came to 7 bases. The CDR3 runs to 11 residues. CDR1 SQVTM and CDR2 ANQGSEA come from the germline V gene.